The 15 T cell receptor beta chains below all came from one sample that was sequenced in a study of blood T cell repertoires in COVID-19. TCRdb keeps only in-frame clones here, not all; method: immunoSEQ multiplex PCR. The sample includes some 240,000 clones, about 90% of them seen just once. Sequencing was performed on peripheral blood. The receptors shown here come from a woman in her 70s with COVID-19, enrolled during active disease.

The chain combines TRBV24-1 with TRBJ1-1, with a weak D call TRBD1 (5 bases). V dropped 4 bases and J dropped 5 bases, with 13 bases sitting between them. Germline loops: CDR1 KGHDR, CDR2 SFDVKD. The CDR3 totals 14 residues. The DNA for the CDR3 is TGTGCCACCAGTGACTCAGGGCGGGGGACTGAAGCTTTCTTT. This translates into CATSDSGRGTEAFF.

The CDR3 sequence: CASSPTSNPGNTIYF. The CDR3 DNA is TGTGCCAGTAGTCCGACAAGTAACCCTGGAAACACCATATATTTT. The chain combines TRBV19 with TRBJ1-3; D call uncertain. The germline CDR1 and CDR2 sequences are LNHDA and SQIVND (reference sequence). V was trimmed by 5 bases and J by 2 bases, leaving 13 bases between them. The CDR3 runs 15 residues.

The V gene is TRBV6-5, the J gene TRBJ2-3; D unresolved. Between the trimmed V and J ends, which lost 6 bases and 0 bases, there was a span of 4 bases. The CDR3 extends over 12 amino acids. CDR1 and CDR2 from the germline V gene are MNHEY and SVGAGI. The CDR3 DNA is TGTGCCAGCAGGGAGAGCACAGATACGCAGTATTTT. Residues: CASRESTDTQYF.

V usage is TRBV30 and J usage is TRBJ2-3, with 7 bases identical to TRBD2. Per the germline V gene, CDR1 is GTSNPN and CDR2 is SVGIG (reference sequence). V lost 8 bases to trimming and J lost 0 bases; unmatched junction nucleotides: 8. The CDR3 spans 14 residues. The CDR3 loop is CAGILAASTDTQYF. As DNA, the CDR3 is TGTGCCGGCATTCTAGCGGCTAGCACAGATACGCAGTATTTT. The full variable domain, completed using reference TRBV30 and TRBJ2-3, is SQTIHQWPATLVQPVGSPLSLECTVEGTSNPNLYWYRQAAGRGLQLLFYSVGIGQISSEVPQNLSASRPQDRQFILSSKKLLLSDSGFYLCAGILAASTDTQYFGPGTRLTVL.

The chain couples TRBV19 to TRBJ1-2; D might be TRBD1 (5 bases). Trimming took 4 bases from V and 2 from J, leaving 14 bases between them. This CDR3 comprises 15 residues. Germline CDR1 reads LNHDA; CDR2 reads SQIVND (reference sequence). The CDR3 spells CASSTRQTVNYGYTF. As DNA, the CDR3 is TGTGCCAGTAGTACCAGACAGACTGTCAACTATGGCTACACCTTC.

The rearrangement joins TRBV28 to TRBJ2-5; TRBD2 agrees at 10 bases. V lost 8 bases to trimming and J lost 5 bases; unmatched junction nucleotides: 8. Germline lookup yields CDR1 MDHEN and CDR2 SYDVKM. The CDR3 contains 14 residues. The CDR3 sequence: CASRGLAIRETQYF. The CDR3 nucleotides are TGTGCCAGCCGGGGACTAGCGATAAGGGAGACCCAGTACTTC.

This clone occurred a few times. The chain employs TRBV15 and TRBJ1-5; D is ambiguous. CDR3 length: 16 amino acids. CDR1 is LNHNV and CDR2 is YYDKDF in the germline V gene (reference sequence). V lost 6 bases and J lost 4, with 19 bases in between. The CDR3 spells CATRTHGTRENQPQHF. CDR3 nucleotides: TGTGCCACCAGAACGCATGGCACTCGGGAGAATCAGCCCCAGCATTTT.

This sequence joins TRBV11-3 and TRBJ2-7, with D maybe TRBD1 (6 bases). V was shortened by 4 bases and J by 3 bases, with 10 bases between the two germline ends. From germline, CDR1 is SGHNT and CDR2 YENEEA. The CDR3 is 13 residues long. In DNA form, the CDR3 reads TGTGCCAGCAGCTCGGGACAAAGCTACGAGCAGTACTTC. This sequence encodes CASSSGQSYEQYF. Full variable domain (remainder filled in from reference TRBV11-3 and TRBJ2-7): EAGVVQSPRYKIIEKKQPVAFWCNPISGHNTLYWYLQNLGQGPELLIRYENEEAVDDSQLPKDRFSAERLKGVDSTLKIQPAELGDSAVYLCASSSGQSYEQYFGPGTRLTVT.

The V and J genes are TRBV12-3 or TRBV12-4 and TRBJ1-2, with D tentatively TRBD1 (5 bases). This CDR3 has 12 amino acids. Trimming took 4 bases from V and 4 from J, leaving 7 bases between them. In DNA, the CDR3 is TGTGCCAGCAGTTCAGGGCTCTATGGCTACACCTTC. Encoded protein: CASSSGLYGYTF.

The chain's CDR3 is CAGIRTGGGGNTIYF. Here the CDR3 DNA reads TGTGCCGGAATAAGGACAGGGGGCGGTGGAAACACCATATATTTT. The V and J genes are TRBV30 and TRBJ1-3, with 11 bases lining up with TRBD1. Germline V lookup: CDR1 GTSNPN, CDR2 SVGIG (reference sequence). V lost 8 bases to trimming and J lost 3 bases; unmatched junction nucleotides: 9. The CDR3 length is 15 residues.

This clone appeared once. This sequence joins TRBV5-1 and TRBJ2-5; 8 nucleotides agree with TRBD2. This CDR3 is 14 amino acids long. CDR1 and CDR2 (germline): SGHRS, YFSETQ. Trimming cost V 0 bases and J 4 bases; bases outside gene matches: 2. As DNA, the CDR3 is TGCGCCAGCAGCTTGGGAGCGGGAGCAGAGACCCAGTACTTC. As protein: CASSLGAGAETQYF.

V usage is TRBV6-4 and J usage is TRBJ2-1, with D perhaps matching TRBD2 (6 bases). The germline CDR1 and CDR2 sequences are MRHNA and SNTAGT. The germline V and J ends were trimmed by 6 bases and 9 bases, with 15 bases remaining between them. The CDR3 sequence is 13 residues long. CDR3 protein: CASSHKWGGEQFF. The CDR3 DNA is TGTGCCAGCAGCCACAAGTGGGGAGGTGAGCAGTTCTTC.

This chain uses TRBV7-3 with TRBJ1-6, with 8 bases fitting TRBD1. In germline, CDR1 is SGHTA, CDR2 FQGTGA. The CDR3 is 14 residues long. J gave up 8 bases and V 5 bases, and 5 bases lay outside the gene matches. CDR3 in amino acids: CASSLGTGHSPLHF. Written as DNA, the CDR3 is TGTGCCAGCAGCCTCGGGACAGGCCATTCACCCCTCCACTTT.

The chain joins TRBV6-5 to TRBJ1-6; 10 bases are shared with TRBD1. V lost 5 bases and J lost 9; bases outside the gene matches: 7. This CDR3 comprises 15 residues. Germline V gene lookup returns CDR1 MNHEY and CDR2 SVGAGI. The CDR3 here is CASSTDRGLSSPLHF. The CDR3, as DNA: TGTGCCAGCAGTACCGACAGGGGGCTAAGTTCACCCCTCCACTTT.

DNA for the CDR3: TGTGCCAGCAGTACCTGGGGGGGGCAGCCCCAGCATTTT. Its translation is CASSTWGGQPQHF. V is TRBV25-1 and J is TRBJ1-5; TRBD1 is a possible D gene (5 bases). CDR1 MGHDK and CDR2 SYGVNS come from the germline V gene. The CDR3 extends over 13 amino acids. V shed 5 bases and J shed 7 bases, with 12 bases lying between them.